Reported below is one T cell receptor beta chain. There is no known antigen for this receptor. Per-base quality was not reported, and no clone a single base away is much larger than it. The immunoSEQ Assay, a bias-controlled multiplex PCR, was used to amplify TCRbeta CDR3 regions from genomic DNA. In the authors' own workflow: The number of nucleated cells in each sample was estimated from the amplification of reference gene primers within the assay. To quantify the absolute abundance of each unique TCRbeta CDR3 rearrangement, sequence reads were collapsed and filtered. For each sample, productive Simpson clonality was calculated by taking the square root of Simpson's diversity index across productive rearrangements. In its TCRdb copy, this immuneACCESS table keeps in-frame sequences only and misses some clones. Where compared with another copy, unresolved V genes explain less than half of these, and the others have no known cause. The V and J calls and clone size are taken from that table; D and trimming were inferred from the DNA. Recorded for this sample are more than 150,000 clones; roughly 80% of them occurred a single time. The ten largest make up approximately 15% of the sample.

Participants in the prospective study were aged about 18 to 90 years, lived in 24 United States geographic areas, and enrolled through a virtual design. In the prospective study, cohorts were assigned on the basis of participant-reported clinical history obtained from a screening survey and a study questionnaire. ImmuneRACE Cohort 3 recovered participants were defined by two consecutive negative NP/OP PCR tests, healthcare professional clearance, or symptom resolution. In the prospective study, mobile phlebotomists collected whole blood, serum and a nasopharyngeal or oropharyngeal swab from each participant. Participants in the prospective study had the option to provide additional blood draws and questionnaires over an approximately two-month period. Before DNA extraction, blood samples from the prospective study were shipped at room temperature or frozen. CDR1 and CDR2, per the germline V gene, are SGHTA and FQGNSA. The junction shows trimming of 8 bases on V and 2 bases on J, plus 13 bases between the germline ends. The CDR3 starts with the cysteine, ends with the phenylalanine, and has 13 residues. Just CDR3 DNA is preserved here, 39 bases in frame from base 1.

The data derive from a study of blood T cell repertoires in COVID-19 (dated by TCRdb to 2018 to 2020). The study in broad terms: Samples covering the acute and convalescent phases of COVID-19 were provided by collaborators in the United States, Italy and Spain. HLA class I and class II types, where available, came from metadata supplied by the sample provider rather than from assay-based typing. A freely available public database, intended as a resource for researchers studying the immune response to SARS-CoV-2, is where the repertoires were released. The prospective study material was composed of cDNA or gDNA derived from T cells, B-cell-depleted T cells, or PBMCs. The dataset comprised deeply sampled blood TCRbeta repertoires from subjects exposed to, actively infected with, or recovered from COVID-19. Sample metadata almost always included a de-identified subject ID, COVID-19 status, age in years and sex. The samples were drawn from two sources: the first 160 participants of the ongoing ImmuneRACE study, and 950 to 1,500 subjects contributed by 6 global collaborators.

The study at large found these results: The quantity of clinical and demographic metadata differed by source and by participant and was supplied without curation.

This sequence was found in a woman between 50 and 59 years old who had recovered from COVID-19. Sequencing was performed on PBMCs or T cells enriched from blood (not recorded which). The rearranged chain carries TRBV7-2 and TRBJ2-7; a tentative D call is TRBD2 (7 bases match). The encoded CDR3 is CASGGGQTYEQYF. Read as DNA, the sequence is TGTGCCAGCGGGGGGGGCCAGACCTACGAGCAGTACTTC.